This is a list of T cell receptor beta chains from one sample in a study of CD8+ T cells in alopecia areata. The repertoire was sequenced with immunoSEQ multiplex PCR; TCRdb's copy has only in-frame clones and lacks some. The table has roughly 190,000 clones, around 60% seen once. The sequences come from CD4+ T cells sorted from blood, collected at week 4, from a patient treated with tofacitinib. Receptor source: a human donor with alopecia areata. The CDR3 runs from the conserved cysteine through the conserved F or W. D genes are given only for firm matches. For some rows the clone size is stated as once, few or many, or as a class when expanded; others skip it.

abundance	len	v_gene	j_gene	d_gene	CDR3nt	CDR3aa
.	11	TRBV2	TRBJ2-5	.	TGTGCCAGCAGACTAACTAGCCCCCAGTACTTC	CASRLTSPQYF
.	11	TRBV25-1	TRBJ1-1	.	TGTGCCACCCACCGGGGAGCTGAAGCTTTCTTT	CATHRGAEAFF
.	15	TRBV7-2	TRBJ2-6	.	TGTGCCAGCACCAGGGATAGCTCTGGGGCCAACGTCCTGACTTTC	CASTRDSSGANVLTF
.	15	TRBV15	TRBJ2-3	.	TGTGCCACCAGCCGGGCGGCCGCCCGCCAGGATACGCAGTATTTT	CATSRAAARQDTQYF
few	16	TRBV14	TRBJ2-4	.	TGTGCCAGCAGCCCCGCTGCCAGGGCCGGTCGAAACATTCAGTACTTC	CASSPAARAGRNIQYF
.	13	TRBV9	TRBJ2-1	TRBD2	TGTGCCAGCAGCGCTCGGACTAGCGGGGACCAGTTCTTC	CASSARTSGDQFF
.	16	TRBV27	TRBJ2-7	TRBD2	TGTGCCAGCAGTCGGCGACTAGCGGGAGGGCCCTACGAGCAGTACTTC	CASSRRLAGGPYEQYF
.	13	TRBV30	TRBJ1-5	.	TGTGCCTGGAGTGTAGGGGTCAATCAGCCCCAGCATTTT	CAWSVGVNQPQHF
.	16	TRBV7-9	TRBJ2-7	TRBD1	TGTGCCAGCAGCTTAGCGGTGGGGACAGGGACCTACGAGCAGTACTTC	CASSLAVGTGTYEQYF
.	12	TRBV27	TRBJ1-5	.	TGTGCCAGCAGTCCTCACGGACAGCCCCAGCATTTT	CASSPHGQPQHF
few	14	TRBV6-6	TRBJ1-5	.	TGTGCCAGCAGTTACTCGAGTCAGAATCAGCCCCAGCATTTT	CASSYSSQNQPQHF
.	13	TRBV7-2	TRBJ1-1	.	TGTGCCAGCAGCTCTGGACAGAACACTGAAGCTTTCTTT	CASSSGQNTEAFF
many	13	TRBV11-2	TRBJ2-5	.	TGTGCCAGCAGCCTAGCCCGGGACACGAACCAGTACTTC	CASSLARDTNQYF
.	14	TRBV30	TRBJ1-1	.	TGTGCCTGGAGTGTAGTGGGGGGCGTCCCTGAAGCTTTCTTT	CAWSVVGGVPEAFF
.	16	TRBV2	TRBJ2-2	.	TGTGCCAGCACCAAATACGGTCTTGGGAACACCGGGGAGCTGTTTTTT	CASTKYGLGNTGELFF
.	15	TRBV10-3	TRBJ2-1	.	TGTGCCATCAGTGAGATGGCGGGAAAAGGGAATGAGCAGTTCTTC	CAISEMAGKGNEQFF
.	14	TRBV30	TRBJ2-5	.	TGTGCCTGGAGTCGACCGGACAGACAAGAGACCCAGTACTTC	CAWSRPDRQETQYF
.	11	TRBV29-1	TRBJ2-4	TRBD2	TGCAGCGTGGGGCGGGAGGACCATCAGTACTTC	CSVGREDHQYF
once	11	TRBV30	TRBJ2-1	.	TGTGCCGCCACCTCCTACAATGAGCAGTTCTTC	CAATSYNEQFF
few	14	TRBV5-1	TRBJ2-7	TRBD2	TGCGCCAGCAGCTTGGATAGCGGGAGCTACGAGCAGTACTTC	CASSLDSGSYEQYF
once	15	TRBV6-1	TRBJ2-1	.	TGTGCCAGCAGTCCTCGCTGGACGGATTACAATGAGCAGTTCTTC	CASSPRWTDYNEQFF
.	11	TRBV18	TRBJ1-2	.	TGTGCCAGCTCACCGGGGGATGGCTACACCTTC	CASSPGDGYTF
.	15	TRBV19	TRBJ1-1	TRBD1	TGTGCCAGTAGTACCAGGGACAGAGTGAACACTGAAGCTTTCTTT	CASSTRDRVNTEAFF
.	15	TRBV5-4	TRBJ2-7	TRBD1	TGTGCCAGCAGCTCAAAACAGGGGCGGCCCAGCGAGCAGTACTTC	CASSSKQGRPSEQYF
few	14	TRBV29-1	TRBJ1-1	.	TGCAGCGTTGATTCCCTCCGGCCCCCGGGAGAAGCTTTCTTT	CSVDSLRPPGEAFF
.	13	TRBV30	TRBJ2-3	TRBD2	TGTGCCTGGGACAGCGGGGGGAGAAATACGCAGTATTTT	CAWDSGGRNTQYF
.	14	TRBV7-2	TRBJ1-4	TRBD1	TGTGCCAGCAGCTTCGGACAGGGCATACGAAAACTGTTTTTT	CASSFGQGIRKLFF
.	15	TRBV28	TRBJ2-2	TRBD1	TGTGCCAGCAGCTCCAGGGGGCGCCTGTCCGGGGAGCTGTTTTTT	CASSSRGRLSGELFF
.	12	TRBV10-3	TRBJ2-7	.	TGTGCCACCTCAGCGGCCTCCTACGAGCAGTACTTC	CATSAASYEQYF
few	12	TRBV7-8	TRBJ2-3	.	TGTGCCAGCAGCTCAACTAGGGATACGCAGTATTTT	CASSSTRDTQYF
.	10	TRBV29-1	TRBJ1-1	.	TGCAGCGTCGGGACCTCTGAAGCCTTCTTT	CSVGTSEAFF
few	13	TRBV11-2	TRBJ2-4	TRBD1	TGTGCCAGCACGGGACAGCTCAAAAACATTCAGTACTTC	CASTGQLKNIQYF
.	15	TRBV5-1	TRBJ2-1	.	TGCGCCAGCAGCCCCTCGGGACTCACAAGGGGGGAGGAGTTCTTC	CASSPSGLTRGEEFF
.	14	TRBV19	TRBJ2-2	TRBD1	TGTGCCAGTAGAAGGGGACAGGGCACCGGGGAGCTGTTTTTT	CASRRGQGTGELFF
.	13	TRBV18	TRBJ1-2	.	TGTGCCAGCTCACCAACAGCTAACTATGGCTACACCTTC	CASSPTANYGYTF
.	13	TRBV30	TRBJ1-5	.	TGTGCCTGGAGTGGGGGGAGGAATCAGCCCCAGCATTTT	CAWSGGRNQPQHF
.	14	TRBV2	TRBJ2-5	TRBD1	TGTGCCAGCAGTGAAGAGACAGGGTGGGAGACCCAGTACTTC	CASSEETGWETQYF
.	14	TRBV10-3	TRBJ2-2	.	TGTGCCATCAGTGAGAGCCTGAACACCGGGGAGCTGTTTTTT	CAISESLNTGELFF
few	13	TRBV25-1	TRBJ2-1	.	TGTGCCAGCAGTGGGGACAACTACAATGAGCAGTTCTTC	CASSGDNYNEQFF
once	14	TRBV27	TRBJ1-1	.	TGTGCCAGCAGTTTAAGGGGGAAGGCAAGTGAAGCTTTCTTT	CASSLRGKASEAFF
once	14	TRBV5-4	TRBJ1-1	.	TGTGCCAGCAGCCTGGGGAGGGCCAACACTGAAGCTTTCTTT	CASSLGRANTEAFF
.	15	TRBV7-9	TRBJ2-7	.	TGTGCCAGCAGCATCAGGTCGATACAGGGCTACGAGCAGTACTTC	CASSIRSIQGYEQYF
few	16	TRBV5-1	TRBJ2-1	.	TGCGCCAGCAGCAAAAGGAGCGGCCTCTTGGGGAATGAGCAGTTCTTC	CASSKRSGLLGNEQFF
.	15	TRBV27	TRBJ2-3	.	TGTGCCAGCTGTCTGAACGGACCGAAACAAGATACGCAGTATTTT	CASCLNGPKQDTQYF
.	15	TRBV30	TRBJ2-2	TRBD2	TGTGCCTGGCGTGGGACTAGCGGGAACACCGGGGAGCTGTTTTTT	CAWRGTSGNTGELFF
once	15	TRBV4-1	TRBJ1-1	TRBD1	TGCGCCAGCAGCCAAACGACAGGGATGAACACTGAAGCTTTCTTT	CASSQTTGMNTEAFF
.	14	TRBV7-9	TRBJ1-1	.	TGTGCCAGCAACTGGGGGACCAAAAACACTGAAGCTTTCTTT	CASNWGTKNTEAFF
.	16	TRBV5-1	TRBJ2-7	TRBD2	TGCGCCAGCAGCTTGGCGGCGGGAGACCTCTCCTACGAGCAGTACTTC	CASSLAAGDLSYEQYF
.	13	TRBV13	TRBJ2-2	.	TGTGCCAGCAGCTCAGGGATGACCGGGGAGCTGTTTTTT	CASSSGMTGELFF
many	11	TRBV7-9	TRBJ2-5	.	TGTGCCAGCAGCTTACAAGAGACCCAGTACTTC	CASSLQETQYF
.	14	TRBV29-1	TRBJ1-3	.	TGCAGCGTTTACTTACATCAGGCTGGAAACACCATATATTTT	CSVYLHQAGNTIYF
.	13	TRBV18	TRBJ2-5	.	TGTGCCAGCTCACCAGTCGTGCAAGAGACCCAGTACTTC	CASSPVVQETQYF